This T cell receptor (beta chain) came from a study of cytomegalovirus exposure and HLA in healthy donors. The donors were part of the roughly 130-subject validation cohort, which stood apart from the 666-subject first cohort. The study's findings and limits: The study labeled fewer than 200 TCR beta chains cytomegalovirus-associated.

Sequencing was performed with immunoSEQ multiplex PCR; in TCRdb, only in-frame clones are kept and a portion is missing. The sample lists under 100,000 clones; around 96% were seen once. Regarding this clone: Its target is not known.

V lost 6 bases and J lost 0, with 11 bases in between. The germline gives CDR1 LNHDA, CDR2 SQIVND (reference sequence). The CDR3 is 15 amino acids. The sample consisted of PBMCs. The origin of this receptor is a man between 18 and 35 years old in good health and CMV-seronegative. This rearrangement joins TRBV19 to TRBJ2-2; D not resolved. DNA of the CDR3: TGTGCCAGTAGGCCGAGGTTCGCGAACACCGGGGAGCTGTTTTTT. Its protein product is CASRPRFANTGELFF.